The entry that follows covers one TCR beta chain sequence. This clonotype was counted at least ten times. The clone's antigen remains unknown. No base quality information exists; no much larger clone differs at one position. The CDR3, cysteine through phenylalanine, is 15 amino acids long. Of all the DNA, just the CDR3 is kept, 45 bases in frame from base 1. The germline V gene encodes CDR1 LGHNA and CDR2 YSLEER. Trimming takes 0 bases from V and 5 bases from J, and the germline ends sit 13 bases apart. The sample originates from a study of neurological immune-mediated disorders (dated by TCRdb to 2018 to 2020). Background for the entire study: Using UMI-based sequencing, the study compared peripheral blood TCR-beta repertoires from patients with HTLV-I-associated myelopathy (HAM/TSP), patients with multiple sclerosis, and healthy controls. Longitudinal samples, technical triplicates and paired sorted CD4+ and CD8+ T-cell subsets, alongside PBMC samples, were included among the approximately 98 TCR-beta libraries. Of the approximately 66 subjects in the cohort, about 14 were HAM/TSP patients, some 35 were multiple sclerosis patients, and some 20 were healthy controls.

To synthesize cDNA, template-switch 5'RACE was performed with a primer carrying a 10-nucleotide random unique molecular identifier so that each TCR transcript was tagged. Every sequencing run covered 15-18 subjects and yielded more than 160 million TCR-beta sequences. The RNeasy kit was used for extraction of total RNA. The KAPA Real-time Library Amplification kit was used to amplify TCR-beta VDJ regions with primers for the TCR constant region and the 5'RACE anchor. Sample indexes and Illumina adaptors were added in a first PCR, after which library yield was increased in a second PCR. The roughly 650 bp TCR product was size-selected on a 2% E-gel SizeSelection system after Ampure bead purification. Before pooling, library quality was assessed on a Bioanalyzer, concentration was determined with Qubit, and library quantification was performed with the Kapa Library Quantification kit. Paired-end 2 x 150 bp sequencing of the libraries was performed on an Illumina HiSeq 2500. To increase sequence diversity, about 24-32% phiX was spiked into each library pool. In the authors' own workflow: The quality-filtered reads were processed with the UMI-based MiGEC pipeline, whose error correction step removed more than 85% of the raw TCR sequences. VDJ genes were aligned to IMGT germline references, and each clonotype was defined by a unique CDR3 amino acid sequence together with V-J genes. Clonal expansion, Shannon diversity and CDR3 relatedness (CalcPairwiseDistances, ClusterSamples) were evaluated with VDJtools, and phylogenetic trees were built with CLCbio workbench. Using coefficient-of-variation modelling across technical triplicates, the study counted a clone as expanded if it had at least 8 unique UMIs. In TCRdb, the public reads were trimmed at Q25 with fastp and aligned with MiXCR, with productive beta chains retained. Every entry covers one CDR3 protein and lists the most common genes and DNA from its rows. V and J calls and clone size were set by TCRdb, not the authors. The sample table records roughly 15,000 distinct CDR3 sequences; 3% to 4.5% of these occur just once. The ten largest clones represent 20% to 25% of the sample.

What the authors observed across the whole study: TCR clonal expansion was highest in HAM/TSP patients and lowest in MS patients, with MS patients falling below even healthy controls. Across subjects, expanded clones never shared an identical CDR3 amino acid sequence, which suggests that the TCR-beta repertoires in every group were private.

Healthy controls were blood bank volunteers in Maryland, USA. Sorted-subset TCR libraries were prepared from approximately 1 million sorted CD4+ or CD8+ T cells. Peripheral blood underwent Ficoll-Hypaque density gradient centrifugation to isolate PBMCs, which were then cryopreserved in liquid nitrogen. The study also sequenced paired sorted CD4+ and CD8+ subsets from healthy controls, HAM/TSP patients and MS patients. The specimen was CD8+ T cells from blood. The chain uses TRBV4-3 and TRBJ2-5; the D gene remains uncertain. The TCR originated in a woman aged 40 to 50 in good health. The CDR3 corresponds to CASSQDPLVRETQYF. The DNA sequence follows: TGCGCCAGCAGCCAAGATCCCCTAGTTCGTGAGACCCAGTACTTC.